This T cell receptor (beta chain) was obtained from a study of blood T cells in healthy people across ages. About the study: About one barcoded beta molecule per two T cells was the capture yield of template switching.

Germline V gene data show CDR1 as DFQATT and CDR2 as SNEGSKA (reference sequence). Trimming cost V 0 bases and J 3 bases, with 17 bases left between them. The CDR3 runs 16 residues. This clonotype was recorded at least ten times. For the second PCR, which ran for about 7 to 12 cycles, a sample-barcoded 5' primer and a J-beta primer mix were used. TCRdb re-called the 5' RACE reads through MiXCR, storing one row per CDR3 protein. The table has over 600,000 distinct CDR3 sequences, 40% to 45% seen once. Input material: blood. The genes are TRBV20-1 and TRBJ1-2; D might be TRBD1 (6 bases). The origin of this receptor is a man aged 80 or over in good health. CDR3 amino acids: CSARDFRGAADYGYTF. In DNA form, the CDR3 reads TGCAGTGCTAGAGATTTTAGGGGGGCAGCAGACTATGGCTACACCTTC.